This record concerns one TCR beta chain sequence. The antigen is undetermined. As for time point: cycle 4 day 1 (C4D1), after five to seven weeks of nivolumab. Following autologous stem cell transplantation, relapse occurred in every patient, and exposure to brentuximab vedotin varied. This sample was included in a study of PD-1 blockade in classical Hodgkin lymphoma. Notes on the study in general: TCR diversity rose significantly by C4D1 in CD4+ but not CD8+ cells. Patients who initiated nivolumab within 1 year of ASCT were excluded. There remain no defined causes for the repertoire differences, which possibly reflect disease activity or prior therapy. Before treatment, complete responders showed about the same diversity as newly diagnosed patients.

Germline V gene data show CDR1 as SEHNR and CDR2 as FQNEAQ (reference sequence). The CDR3 has 15 residues. V gave up 5 bases and J gave up 6 bases, with 17 bases separating them. Sequencing was performed with immunoSEQ multiplex PCR; in TCRdb, only in-frame clones are kept and a portion is missing. The sample includes some 50,000 clones, 65% to 80% seen only once; the top ten take 10% to 15%. This specimen was peripheral blood mononuclear cells (PBMCs), taken before the fourth cycle of nivolumab. The chain has TRBV7-9 and TRBJ2-1; either TRBD1 or TRBD2 may supply D (5 bases each). The origin of this receptor is a human donor with classical Hodgkin lymphoma. This CDR3 reads CASSPPRQRINEQFF. CDR3 DNA sequence: TGTGCCAGCAGCCCGCCTCGACAGCGGATCAATGAGCAGTTCTTC.